The present TCR beta chain was sequenced within a study of memory CD4+ T cells and cytomegalovirus serostatus. Single viable CD3+CD4+CD8-CD45RO+ cells were sorted as the memory CD4+ T cells. Serum IgG to CMV pp150, pp28, p38 and p52 defined serostatus. TCRdb's table, derived via immunoSEQ multiplex PCR, lists solely in-frame clones and lacks some. The sample has approximately 40,000 clones, around 76% seen once. Per the germline V gene, CDR1 is MNHEY and CDR2 is SVGAGI. The CDR3 is 13 amino acids. The V segment lost 6 bases and the J segment 6 bases; nucleotides outside the gene matches: 2. V usage is TRBV6-5 and J usage is TRBJ2-1; TRBD1 agrees at 10 bases. The origin of this receptor is an adult in good health and CMV-seronegative. What was sequenced was memory CD4+ T cells from blood. The DNA for the CDR3 is TGTGCCAGCAGGAGGACAGGGGGCAATGAGCAGTTCTTC. Translation gives CASRRTGGNEQFF.